This is a list of T cell receptor beta chains from one sample in a study of technical replicates of blood from a few donors. Assay: immunoSEQ multiplex PCR; the TCRdb copy retains only in-frame clones and omits some. The table lists about 70,000 clones, over 85% of them singletons. The sample consisted of T cells isolated from PBMCs. These receptors were collected from a human donor in good health. CDR3s leave out the opening cysteine and the closing phenylalanine or tryptophan. Fields, in order: J gene, CDR3 length, V gene, CDR3 protein.

>TRBJ1-1|12|TRBV2
ASSENRERNEAF
>TRBJ2-5|11|TRBV7-9
ASSKTRRETQY
>TRBJ2-1|12|TRBV7-3
ASAPGTGYNEQF
>TRBJ1-1|12|TRBV7-2
ASSHGQGNTEAF
>TRBJ1-2|11|TRBV9
ASSVGTGEGYT
>TRBJ2-7|13|TRBV6-6
ASTPTSQGLYEQY
>TRBJ2-7|13|TRBV11-1
ASSPRDRALYEQY
>TRBJ2-7|12|TRBV11-2
ASSLGRNSYEQY
>TRBJ1-1|10|TRBV11-2
ASSLGGLYAF
>TRBJ1-5|12|TRBV25-1
ASSEDRGNQPQH
>TRBJ2-5|12|TRBV7-2
ASSLGRLLETQY
>TRBJ2-5|12|TRBV5-6
ASSLAPGPETQY
>TRBJ2-1|14|TRBV10-1
ASSVRGTGEANEQF
>TRBJ2-7|11|TRBV5-1
ASSFIGGYEQY
>TRBJ1-1|12|TRBV7-6
ASSGTGQNTEAF
>TRBJ2-7|9|TRBV13
ASSLFGRVY
>TRBJ2-2|9|TRBV2
ASIGGGELF
>TRBJ1-2|12|TRBV5-4
ASSLGQGNYGYT
>TRBJ2-7|15|TRBV5-6
ASSLVFIAGRDNEQY
>TRBJ1-1|11|TRBV9
ASSTSADTEAF
>TRBJ2-1|14|TRBV18
ASSPYRQGTTNEQF
>TRBJ2-7|13|TRBV29-1
SVVLGNSHSYEQY
>TRBJ2-3|17|TRBV5-4
ASSPGTSGRLPSTDTQY
>TRBJ2-3|14|TRBV6-5
ASSYMSSGRGDTQY
>TRBJ2-7|15|TRBV9
ASSVDFGAGSVYEQY
>TRBJ2-4|13|TRBV5-4
ASGTSGRAKNIQY
>TRBJ2-3|11|TRBV19
ASSIQGTDTQY
>TRBJ2-1|13|TRBV25-1
ASSPPLAGYNEQF
>TRBJ2-7|14|TRBV4-2
ASSPNEGSLSYEQY
>TRBJ2-7|13|TRBV7-8
ASSLMVTGAYEQY
>TRBJ2-6|14|TRBV11-3
ASSLETGSGANVLT
>TRBJ2-5|11|TRBV28
ASIGQVRETQY
>TRBJ2-3|14|TRBV7-9
ASSSPEGPDTDTQY
>TRBJ2-5|14|TRBV15
ATSRDPGGWQETQY
>TRBJ1-1|12|TRBV6-6
ASSYPQGGPEAF
>TRBJ2-1|15|TRBV7-3
ASSLTLGSGSKDEQF
>TRBJ1-1|8|TRBV7-9
ATYSVEAF
>TRBJ2-3|13|TRBV11-2
ASSQLRDSSDTQY
>TRBJ2-7|12|TRBV15
ATRAGTSSYEQY
>TRBJ2-2|13|TRBV10-1
ASSGTRANTGELF
>TRBJ2-1|10|TRBV4-1
ASSGQHNEQF
>TRBJ1-2|13|TRBV6-1
ASSEAYITGLDYT
>TRBJ1-1|11|TRBV19
ASSQQGSTEAF
>TRBJ2-1|11|TRBV27
ASSLGLVVEQF
>TRBJ2-5|13|TRBV28
ASSPFTQGGETQY
>TRBJ2-3|17|TRBV9
ASSVPVGVAGGPTDTQY
>TRBJ2-7|12|TRBV12-2
ASRPRTVVYEQY
>TRBJ1-1|13|TRBV27
ASSYNPGQGLGAF